This T cell receptor (beta chain) appears in the sequencing data of a study of beta chain features in type 1 diabetes. The study, taken as a whole, reports: The naive, central memory and Treg TCRB repertoires of patients appeared to be more similar to one another than those of healthy donors.

cDNA synthesis used the whole RNA isolate, giving expressed TCRB sequences. Naive, central memory and regulatory T cell samples averaged around 3.5 million immunoSEQ reads each. Some clones are missing from TCRdb's copy, which holds only in-frame ones; the method was immunoSEQ multiplex PCR. The sample carries 430,000 or so clones, about an eighth recorded once. This clone was found a few times. Its antigen is as yet unknown. A sort by CD45RO/CCR7/CD25/CD127/CD95/CD27 yielded CD4+ naive, central memory, regulatory and stem cell-like memory cells. The V gene's germline CDR1 is MGHDK and CDR2 SYGVNS. Trimming cost V 7 bases and J 4 bases, with 10 bases left between them. The CDR3 loop spans 12 amino acids.

The material sequenced was naive CD4+ T cells from blood. The TCR comes from a woman younger than 35 in good health. The genes are TRBV25-1 and TRBJ1-2; no clear D gene. DNA of the CDR3: TGTGCCAGCATGGTAGTAGGCTATGGCTACACCTTC. It specifies CASMVVGYGYTF.